The 13 T cell receptor beta chains listed next were all sequenced from one sample in a study of cytomegalovirus exposure and HLA in healthy donors. 60 Vbeta and 13 Jbeta primers were used in PCR. Sequencing used immunoSEQ multiplex PCR; TCRdb keeps in-frame clones, though not all of them. The sample lists about 120,000 clones, more than 60% occurring once. The specimen was PBMCs. The receptors come from a middle-aged man in good health and CMV-seropositive.

The rearrangement joins TRBV9 to TRBJ1-1; perhaps TRBD1 as D (5 bases). The germline V gene has CDR1 SGDLS and CDR2 YYNGEE. V dropped 4 bases and J dropped 5 bases, with 15 bases sitting between them. The CDR3 loop spans 14 amino acids. The CDR3 nucleotides read TGTGCCAGCAGCCCCTCAGGGTCCTTGACTGAAGCTTTCTTT. It is translated as CASSPSGSLTEAFF.

The CDR3 coding sequence is TGTGCCAGCAGTTACTCTGGTGGGACATCTCCGTTCTTC. Translating gives CASSYSGGTSPFF. J is TRBJ2-1 and V is TRBV6-6; tentative D call: TRBD1 (6 bases). The CDR3 has 13 residues. Per the germline V gene, CDR1 is MNHNY and CDR2 is SVGAGI (reference sequence). Trimming took 0 bases from V and 15 from J, leaving 15 bases between them.

The rearrangement joins TRBV6-5 to TRBJ2-7, with TRBD2 matching over 9 bases. J gave up 5 bases and V 4 bases, and 9 bases lay outside the gene matches. Germline V gene lookup returns CDR1 MNHEY and CDR2 SVGAGI. This CDR3 has 15 amino acids. CDR3 residues: CASSLGLAEVDEQYF. CDR3 nucleotides: TGTGCCAGCAGTTTGGGACTAGCCGAGGTCGACGAGCAGTACTTC.

The rearrangement links TRBV11-3 to TRBJ2-5; D call uncertain. Germline V lookup: CDR1 SGHNT, CDR2 YENEEA. The length of the CDR3 is 14 residues. V lost 1 base, J lost 1 base, and 7 bases lay in between. DNA for the CDR3: TGTGCCAGCAGCTTAGGACCGGGCCAAGAGACCCAGTACTTC. It yields the protein CASSLGPGQETQYF.

V gene TRBV5-1 combines with J gene TRBJ2-5; D is possibly TRBD1 (6 bases). Germline lookup yields CDR1 SGHRS and CDR2 YFSETQ. CDR3 length equals 14 residues. V shed 1 base and J shed 3 bases, with 10 bases lying between them. The DNA of the CDR3 is TGCGCCAGCAGCTTGCAGGGGCTGGAAGAGACCCAGTACTTC. Translating it yields CASSLQGLEETQYF.

J is TRBJ2-1 and V is TRBV4-2, with 12 nucleotides matching TRBD2. This CDR3 is built from 17 residues. J lost 4 bases, V lost 1 base, and 5 bases had no gene match. Looked up from germline, CDR1 is LGHNA and CDR2 is YNFKEQ. CDR3 sequence (DNA): TGTGCCAGCAGCCAAGGGACTAGCGGGACCCTTTACAATGAGCAGTTCTTC. Protein product: CASSQGTSGTLYNEQFF.

This clone was seen a handful of times. V gene TRBV6-1 combines with J gene TRBJ2-7; D remains unclear. The germline V gene has CDR1 MNHNS and CDR2 SASEGT. The CDR3 loop spans 11 amino acids. The V end was cut by 3 bases, the J end by 3 bases, with 3 bases between. The CDR3 protein is CASSERYEQYF. CDR3 bases: TGTGCCAGCAGTGAGCGCTACGAGCAGTACTTC.

The chain carries TRBV6-5 and TRBJ2-7, with TRBD1 matching 9 bases. Germline-derived CDR1 and CDR2 are MNHEY and SVGAGI. The CDR3 spans 16 residues. Losses at the gene ends were 0 bases for V and 2 bases for J; bases not matched to a gene: 5. Here the CDR3 DNA reads TGTGCCAGCAGTTACTCGCTTCGGACAGGGGCCTACGAGCAGTACTTC. This encodes CASSYSLRTGAYEQYF.

This clone was recorded a few times. The genes are TRBV19 and TRBJ2-1; 7 positions agree with TRBD2. With V trimmed by 2 bases and J by 6 bases, 10 bases remained unmatched. The germline gives CDR1 LNHDA, CDR2 SQIVND (reference sequence). The CDR3 spans 16 residues. The CDR3 is CASSISWASGLNEQFF. CDR3 sequence (DNA): TGTGCCAGTAGTATATCTTGGGCTAGCGGACTCAATGAGCAGTTCTTC. The whole variable domain, remainder taken from reference TRBV19 and TRBJ2-1, is DGGITQSPKYLFRKEGQNVTLSCEQNLNHDAMYWYRQDPGQGLRLIYYSQIVNDFQKGDIAEGYSVSREKKESFPLTVTSAQKNPTAFYLCASSISWASGLNEQFFGPGTRLTVL.

The chain combines TRBV7-3 with TRBJ2-2; D might be TRBD2 (5 bases). Germline V gene data show CDR1 as SGHTA and CDR2 as FQGTGA. V lost 4 bases and J 1 base, leaving 7 bases between the germline ends. The CDR3 spans 14 residues. CDR3 region: CASSYGLNTGELFF. CDR3 bases: TGTGCCAGCAGCTATGGACTGAACACCGGGGAGCTGTTTTTT.

A remark on this clone: This sample includes further DNA sequences coding for the same CDR3. The rearrangement links TRBV7-9 to TRBJ1-2; the match to TRBD1 covers 7 bases. J gave up 5 bases and V 5 bases, and 2 bases lay outside the gene matches. From germline, CDR1 is SEHNR and CDR2 FQNEAQ (reference sequence). This CDR3 region has 12 residues. The CDR3 coding sequence is TGTGCCAGCAGCCGGGACAGTTATGGCTACACCTTC. Protein product: CASSRDSYGYTF.

This clone was seen a few times. This chain connects TRBV6-5 to TRBJ1-6; D is perhaps TRBD1 (6 bases). This CDR3 spans 16 amino acids. CDR1 and CDR2 from the germline V gene are MNHEY and SVGAGI. V gave up 2 bases and J gave up 3 bases, with 11 bases separating them. CDR3 loop: CASSYMDSIYNSPLHF. DNA of the CDR3: TGTGCCAGCAGTTACATGGACAGTATCTATAATTCACCCCTCCACTTT.

This clone was recorded a few times. The chain couples TRBV6-6 to TRBJ1-1; D gene unclear. The germline V and J ends were trimmed by 2 bases and 0 bases, with 4 bases remaining between them. CDR3 length: 13 residues. The germline CDR1 and CDR2 sequences are MNHNY and SVGAGI (reference sequence). DNA of the CDR3: TGTGCCAGCAGTTACGGCATGAACACTGAAGCTTTCTTT. Its translation: CASSYGMNTEAFF.